This TCR beta chain was documented in a study of T-cell reconstitution after alpha-beta-depleted transplantation in children. Unique molecular identifiers were used to barcode this TCRbeta library. Using its own MiXCR run on the PCR reads, TCRdb lists one record per CDR3 protein. The sample contains about 600,000 distinct CDR3 sequences, about 10% of which appear only once. This CDR3 has 12 amino acids. V shed 4 bases and J shed 8 bases, with 11 bases lying between them. This clonotype was seen more than once but under ten times. Sequenced here: PBMCs from the stem cell graft donor, sampled from the stem cell graft. The chain carries TRBV12-3 or TRBV12-4 and TRBJ1-1; D not resolved. The receptor was derived from a human donor who donated a stem cell graft to a child with acute myeloid leukemia. CDR3 protein: CASSWTGGEAFF. The CDR3 nucleotides are TGTGCCAGCAGTTGGACGGGAGGGGAAGCTTTCTTT.